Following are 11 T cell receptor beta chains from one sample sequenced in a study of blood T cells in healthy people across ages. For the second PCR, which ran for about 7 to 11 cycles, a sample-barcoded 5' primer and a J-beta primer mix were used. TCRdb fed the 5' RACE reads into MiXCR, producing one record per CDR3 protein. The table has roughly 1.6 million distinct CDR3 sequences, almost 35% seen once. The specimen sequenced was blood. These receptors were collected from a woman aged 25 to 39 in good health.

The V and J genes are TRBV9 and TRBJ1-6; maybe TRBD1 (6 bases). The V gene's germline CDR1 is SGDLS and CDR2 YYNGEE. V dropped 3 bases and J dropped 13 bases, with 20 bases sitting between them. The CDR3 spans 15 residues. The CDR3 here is CASSADSRGLAPLHF. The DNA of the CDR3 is TGTGCCAGCAGCGCCGACTCCAGGGGTCTTGCGCCCCTCCACTTT.

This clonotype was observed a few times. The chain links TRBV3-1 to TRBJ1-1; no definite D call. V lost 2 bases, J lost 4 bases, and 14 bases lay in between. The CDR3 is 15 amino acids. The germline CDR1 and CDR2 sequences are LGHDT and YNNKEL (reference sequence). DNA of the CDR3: TGTGCCAGCAGCCAACCGACGGTGGCGGCCACTGAAGCTTTCTTT. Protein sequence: CASSQPTVAATEAFF. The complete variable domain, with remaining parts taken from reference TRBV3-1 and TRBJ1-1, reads DTAVSQTPKYLVTQMGNDKSIKCEQNLGHDTMYWYKQDSKKFLKIMFSYNNKELIINETVPNRFSPKSPDKAHLNLHINSLELGDSAVYFCASSQPTVAATEAFFGQGTRLTVV.

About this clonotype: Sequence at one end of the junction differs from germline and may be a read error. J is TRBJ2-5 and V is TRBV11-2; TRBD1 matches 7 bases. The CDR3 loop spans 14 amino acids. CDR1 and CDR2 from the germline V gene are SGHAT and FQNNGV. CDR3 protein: CAGSSGQVQETQYF. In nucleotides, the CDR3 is TGTGCCGGCAGCTCCGGACAGGTCCAAGAGACCCAGTACTTC. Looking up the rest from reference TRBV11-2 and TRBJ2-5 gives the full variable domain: EAGVAQSPRYKIIEKRQSVAFWCNPISGHATLYWYQQILGQGPKLLIQFQNNGVVDDSQLPKDRFSAERLKGVDSTLKIQPAKLEDSAVYLCAGSSGQVQETQYFGPGTRLLVL.

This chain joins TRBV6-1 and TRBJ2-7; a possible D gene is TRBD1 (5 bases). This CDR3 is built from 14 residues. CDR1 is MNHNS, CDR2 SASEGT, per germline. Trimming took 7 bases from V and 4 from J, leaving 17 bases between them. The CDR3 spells CASMPQGTRYEQYF. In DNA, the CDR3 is TGTGCCAGCATGCCGCAGGGAACCAGGTACGAGCAGTACTTC.

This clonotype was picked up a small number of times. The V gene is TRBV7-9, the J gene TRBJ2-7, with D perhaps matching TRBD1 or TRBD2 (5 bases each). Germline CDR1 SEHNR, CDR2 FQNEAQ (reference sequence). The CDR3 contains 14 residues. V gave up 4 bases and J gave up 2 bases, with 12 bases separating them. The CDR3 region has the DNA TGTGCCAGCAGCTCCCGGGGCTGGGCCTACGAGCAGTACTTC. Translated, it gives CASSSRGWAYEQYF.

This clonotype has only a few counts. Here the CDR3 reads CASSPIYSDEQYF. The CDR3 nucleotides read TGTGCCAGCAGCCCCATTTACTCGGACGAGCAGTACTTC. V gene TRBV7-9 combines with J gene TRBJ2-7; D gene unclear. V lost 5 bases and J 5 bases, leaving 13 bases between the germline ends. CDR1 and CDR2 from the germline V gene are SEHNR and FQNEAQ (reference sequence). The CDR3 is 13 residues long.

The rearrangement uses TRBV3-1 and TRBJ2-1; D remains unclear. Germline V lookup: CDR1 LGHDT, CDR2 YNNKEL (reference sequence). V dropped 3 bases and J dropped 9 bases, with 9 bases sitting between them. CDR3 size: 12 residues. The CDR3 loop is CASSHRRVEQFF. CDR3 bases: TGTGCCAGCAGCCATCGTCGGGTTGAGCAGTTCTTC.

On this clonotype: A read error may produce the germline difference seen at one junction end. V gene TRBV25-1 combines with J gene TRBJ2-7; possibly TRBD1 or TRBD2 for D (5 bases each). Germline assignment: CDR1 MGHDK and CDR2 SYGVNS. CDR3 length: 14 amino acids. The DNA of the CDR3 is TGTGCCAGCAGTCGGGGCAGATACTCCTACGAGCGGTACTTC. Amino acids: CASSRGRYSYERYF.

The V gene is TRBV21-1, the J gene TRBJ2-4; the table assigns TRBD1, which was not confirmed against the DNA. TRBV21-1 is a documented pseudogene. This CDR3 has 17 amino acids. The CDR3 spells CASSKGDRVDPKNIQYF. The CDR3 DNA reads TGTGCCAGCAGCAAAGGTGACAGGGTCGATCCCAAAAACATTCAGTACTTC.

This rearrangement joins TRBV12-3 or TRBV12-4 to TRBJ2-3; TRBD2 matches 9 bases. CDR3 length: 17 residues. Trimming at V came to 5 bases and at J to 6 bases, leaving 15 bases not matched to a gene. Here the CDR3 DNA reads TGTGCCAGCAGTGCCCCGGGACTAGCTAACAGTGGGGATACGCAGTATTTT. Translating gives CASSAPGLANSGDTQYF.

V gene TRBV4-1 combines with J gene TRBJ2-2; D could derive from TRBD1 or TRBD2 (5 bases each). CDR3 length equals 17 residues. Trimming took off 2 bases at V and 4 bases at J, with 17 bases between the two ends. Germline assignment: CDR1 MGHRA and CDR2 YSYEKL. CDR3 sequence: CASSQSRAGSSTGELFF. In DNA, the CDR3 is TGCGCCAGCAGCCAAAGCAGGGCGGGCTCGAGCACCGGGGAGCTGTTTTTT.